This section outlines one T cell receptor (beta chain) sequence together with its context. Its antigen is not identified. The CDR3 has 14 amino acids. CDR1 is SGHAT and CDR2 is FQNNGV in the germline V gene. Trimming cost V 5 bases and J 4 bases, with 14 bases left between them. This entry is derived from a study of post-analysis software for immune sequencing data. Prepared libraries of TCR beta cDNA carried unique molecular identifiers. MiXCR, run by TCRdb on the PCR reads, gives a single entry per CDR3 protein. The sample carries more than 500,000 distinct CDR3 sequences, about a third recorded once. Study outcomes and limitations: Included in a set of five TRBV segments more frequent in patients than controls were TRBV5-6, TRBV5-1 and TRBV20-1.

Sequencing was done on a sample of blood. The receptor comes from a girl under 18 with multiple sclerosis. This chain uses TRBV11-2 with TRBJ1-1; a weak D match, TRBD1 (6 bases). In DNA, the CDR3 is TGTGCCAGCAGCACAGATAGGGGGTCCACTGAAGCTTTCTTT. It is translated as CASSTDRGSTEAFF.